Presented here are 2 T cell receptor beta chains from one specimen sequenced in a study of blood T cell repertoires in COVID-19. The protocol was immunoSEQ multiplex PCR, while the TCRdb copy is restricted to in-frame clones and leaves out a portion. Found here are roughly 92,000 clones, roughly 86% of them singletons; the top ten hold around 7%. Source material: peripheral blood. The origin of the receptors is a human donor with acute or convalescent COVID-19. The donor label of this sample is uncertain.

This chain connects TRBV19 to TRBJ2-5; possible D gene TRBD1, 6 bases. The CDR3 has 15 amino acids. Trimming cost V 5 bases and J 1 base, with 14 bases left between them. The germline V gene encodes CDR1 LNHDA and CDR2 SQIVND (reference sequence). The CDR3 is CASSRAVQGQETQYF. The CDR3 coding sequence is TGTGCCAGTAGTCGTGCTGTACAGGGCCAAGAGACCCAGTACTTC.

The V gene is TRBV4-2, the J gene TRBJ2-2, with TRBD2 identical over 9 bases. Germline V lookup: CDR1 LGHNA, CDR2 YNFKEQ. With 1 base clipped from V and 4 bases from J, the junction kept 4 bases outside the gene matches. The CDR3 runs to 16 residues. CDR3 in amino acids: CASSQVLAGTTGELFF. In DNA form, the CDR3 reads TGTGCCAGCAGCCAAGTGCTAGCGGGGACCACCGGGGAGCTGTTTTTT.